This T cell receptor (beta chain) was recorded in a study of blood T cell repertoires in COVID-19. Original data processing: Researchers report that nucleated cell counts were estimated from reference gene primer amplification. Profiling relied on immunoSEQ multiplex PCR, and the TCRdb table lists in-frame clones only, not all of them. The V and J calls and clone size were taken over from that table, and D and trimming were inferred from the DNA. The sample has 250,000 to 350,000 clones, roughly 80% seen once. About this clone itself: One end of the junction does not line up with germline, which may come from a read error.

CDR3 length: 14 amino acids. CDR1 and CDR2 (germline): LNHDA, SQIVND (reference sequence). V usage is TRBV19 and J usage is TRBJ2-2; 8 bases align to TRBD1. What was sequenced was peripheral blood. The sequence derives from a woman in her 50s with active or convalescent COVID-19. In DNA form, the CDR3 reads TGTGCCAGTACCCGGACAGGGAACAGCGGGGAGCTGTTTTTT. Amino acid sequence: CASTRTGNSGELFF. Filled out from reference TRBV19 and TRBJ2-2, the complete variable domain reads DGGITQSPKYLFRKEGQNVTLSCEQNLNHDAMYWYRQDPGQGLRLIYYSQIVNDFQKGDIAEGYSVSREKKESFPLTVTSAQKNPTAFYLCASTRTGNSGELFFGEGSRLTVL.